These T cell receptor beta chains were read from a single sample in a study of blood T cell repertoires in COVID-19. Generated by immunoSEQ multiplex PCR, the TCRdb table keeps only in-frame clones and is missing some. The data hold around 100,000 clones, with roughly nine tenths observed a single time. Sequences were obtained from peripheral blood. Source of these receptors: a man aged 45-65 years with acute or convalescent COVID-19. Each CDR3 is given with its conserved first and last residue. Each record gives: V gene, CDR3 length, D gene, J gene, clone size, CDR3 protein, CDR3 DNA. The D gene is left open where the match is weak. Clone size, where shown, is once, few, many, or a class for clones that have expanded.

TRBV13,15,TRBD1,TRBJ1-1,NA,CASSLPGQLNTEAFF,TGTGCCAGCAGCTTACCGGGACAGCTGAACACTGAAGCTTTCTTT
TRBV11-3,17,NA,TRBJ2-2,NA,CASSLDLGGIGTGELFF,TGTGCCAGCAGCTTAGACCTTGGGGGGATCGGCACCGGGGAGCTGTTTTTT
TRBV19,14,TRBD2,TRBJ2-3,NA,CASRPGGSTDTQYF,TGTGCCTCCCGACCGGGGGGGAGCACAGATACGCAGTATTTT
TRBV18,14,NA,TRBJ2-5,NA,CASSPRRTGETQYF,TGTGCCAGCTCACCTCGGAGGACCGGGGAGACCCAGTACTTC
TRBV7-2,14,NA,TRBJ1-3,NA,CASSDQVTGNTIYF,TGTGCCAGCAGCGATCAGGTTACTGGAAACACCATATATTTT
TRBV12-3/TRBV12-4,12,NA,TRBJ1-6,NA,CASSGQYSPLHF,TGTGCCAGCAGTGGACAGTACTCACCCCTCCACTTT
TRBV19,14,TRBD1,TRBJ1-1,NA,CASSVGTGQSEAFF,TGTGCCAGTAGTGTCGGGACAGGGCAATCAGAAGCTTTCTTT
TRBV15,15,TRBD1,TRBJ2-7,NA,CATSRTQGAVDEQYF,TGTGCCACCAGCAGAACACAGGGGGCAGTGGACGAGCAGTACTTC
TRBV4-2,13,TRBD2,TRBJ2-5,NA,CAQQGGEEETQYF,TGTGCCCAGCAGGGAGGGGAGGAGGAGACCCAGTACTTC
TRBV7-2,16,NA,TRBJ1-5,NA,CASSQTGGASNQPQHF,TGTGCCAGCAGTCAAACCGGGGGGGCTAGCAATCAGCCCCAGCATTTT
TRBV11-2,14,TRBD1,TRBJ1-2,few,CASSYDRGSYGYTF,TGTGCCAGCAGCTACGACAGGGGTTCCTATGGCTACACCTTC
TRBV6-5,16,NA,TRBJ2-3,once,CASSYREPILTDTQYF,TGTGCCAGCAGCTACAGAGAACCAATCCTCACAGATACGCAGTATTTT
TRBV2,16,NA,TRBJ2-6,NA,CASSEGQGVGANVLTF,TGTGCCAGCAGTGAAGGTCAGGGTGTTGGGGCCAACGTCCTGACTTTC
TRBV24-1,13,NA,TRBJ1-1,NA,CATSRRGNTEAFF,TGTGCCACCAGCAGAAGGGGGAACACTGAAGCTTTCTTT
TRBV3-1/TRBV3-2,15,NA,TRBJ1-2,once,CASSRRSTAGNGYTF,TGTGCCAGCAGCCGCCGGTCGACAGCCGGAAATGGCTACACCTTC
TRBV27,18,NA,TRBJ2-4,NA,CASSPLTGHLVAKNIQYF,TGTGCCAGCAGTCCGCTAACAGGACACCTAGTAGCCAAAAACATTCAGTACTTC
TRBV15,13,NA,TRBJ1-4,NA,CATSRGTAEKLFF,TGTGCCACCAGCAGAGGGACAGCTGAAAAACTGTTTTTT
TRBV6-2/TRBV6-3,17,TRBD2,TRBJ2-3,NA,CASSYLGLAGATDTQYF,TGTGCCAGCAGTTACCTCGGACTAGCGGGGGCCACAGATACGCAGTATTTT
TRBV18,13,NA,TRBJ1-1,NA,CASSHSVNTEAFF,TGTGCCAGCTCACACAGTGTGAACACTGAAGCTTTCTTT
TRBV5-1,15,NA,TRBJ1-5,NA,CASSLGDKGNQPQHF,TGCGCCAGCAGCTTGGGTGACAAGGGCAATCAGCCCCAGCATTTT
TRBV6-5,14,NA,TRBJ1-1,NA,CASSYVPMNTEAFF,TGTGCCAGCAGTTATGTTCCCATGAACACTGAAGCTTTCTTT
TRBV12-3/TRBV12-4,12,NA,TRBJ1-1,NA,CASSTGFTEAFF,TGTGCCAGCAGTACAGGGTTTACTGAAGCTTTCTTT